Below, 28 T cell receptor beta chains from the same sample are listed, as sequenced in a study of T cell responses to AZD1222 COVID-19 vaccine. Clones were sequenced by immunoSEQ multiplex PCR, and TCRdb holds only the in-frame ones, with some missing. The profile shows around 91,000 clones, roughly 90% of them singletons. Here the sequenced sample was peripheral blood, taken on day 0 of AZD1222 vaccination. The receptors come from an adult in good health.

The CDR3 DNA reads TGTGCCAGTAGTATTTCCTGGGATTTAGTGAACACTGAAGCTTTCTTT. Its protein product is CASSISWDLVNTEAFF. The chain joins TRBV19 to TRBJ1-1; D is undetermined. The CDR3 sequence is 16 residues long. Trimming pared 3 bases from V and 0 bases from J, leaving 14 bases between. CDR1 LNHDA and CDR2 SQIVND come from the germline V gene (reference sequence).

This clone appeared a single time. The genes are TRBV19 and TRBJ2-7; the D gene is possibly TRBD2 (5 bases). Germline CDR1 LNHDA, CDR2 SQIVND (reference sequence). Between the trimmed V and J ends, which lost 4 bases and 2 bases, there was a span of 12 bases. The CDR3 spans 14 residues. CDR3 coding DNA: TGTGCCAGTAGTACGCCGGGAAACACCTACGAGCAGTACTTC. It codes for CASSTPGNTYEQYF.

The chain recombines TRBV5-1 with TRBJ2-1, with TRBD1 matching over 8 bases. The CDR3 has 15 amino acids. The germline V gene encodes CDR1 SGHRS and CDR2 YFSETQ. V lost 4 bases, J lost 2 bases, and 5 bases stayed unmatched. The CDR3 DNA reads TGCGCCAGCAGCAACGGACAGGGAACCTACAATGAGCAGTTCTTC. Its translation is CASSNGQGTYNEQFF.

In DNA form, the CDR3 reads TGTGCCAGCAGTCCTGCCGGGGCCCGAAACACCATATATTTT. This sequence encodes CASSPAGARNTIYF. J is TRBJ1-3 and V is TRBV28; tentatively, D is TRBD1 (5 bases). The germline V and J ends were trimmed by 5 bases and 5 bases, with 13 bases remaining between them. This CDR3 is 14 amino acids long. Per germline, CDR1 MDHEN and CDR2 SYDVKM.

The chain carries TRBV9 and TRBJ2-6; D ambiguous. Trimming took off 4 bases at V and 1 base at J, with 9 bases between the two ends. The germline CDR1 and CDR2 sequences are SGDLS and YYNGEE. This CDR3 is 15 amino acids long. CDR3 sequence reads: CASSPPGSGANVLTF. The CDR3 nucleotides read TGTGCCAGCAGCCCACCTGGTTCTGGGGCCAACGTCCTGACTTTC.

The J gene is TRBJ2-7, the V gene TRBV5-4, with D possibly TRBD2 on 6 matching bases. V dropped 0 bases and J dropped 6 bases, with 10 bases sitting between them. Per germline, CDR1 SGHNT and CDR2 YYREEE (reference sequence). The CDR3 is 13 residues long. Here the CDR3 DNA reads TGTGCCAGCAGCTTGGGACTAGGCCTCGAGCAGTACTTC. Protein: CASSLGLGLEQYF.

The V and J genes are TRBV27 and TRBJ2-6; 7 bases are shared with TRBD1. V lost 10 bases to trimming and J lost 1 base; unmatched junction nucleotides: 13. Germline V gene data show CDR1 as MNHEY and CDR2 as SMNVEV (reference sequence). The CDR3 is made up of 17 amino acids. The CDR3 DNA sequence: TGTGCCACCCTACGACAGGGACAAAGTTCTGGGGCCAACGTCCTGACTTTC. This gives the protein CATLRQGQSSGANVLTF.

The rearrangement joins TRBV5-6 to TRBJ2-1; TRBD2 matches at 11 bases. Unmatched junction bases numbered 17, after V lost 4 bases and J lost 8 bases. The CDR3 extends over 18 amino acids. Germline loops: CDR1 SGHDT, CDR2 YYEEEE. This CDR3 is CASSPNHPLAGGNYEQFF. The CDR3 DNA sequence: TGTGCCAGCAGCCCTAACCACCCCCTAGCGGGAGGAAACTATGAGCAGTTCTTC. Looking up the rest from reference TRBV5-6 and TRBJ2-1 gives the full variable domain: DAGVTQSPTHLIKTRGQQVTLRCSPKSGHDTVSWYQQALGQGPQFIFQYYEEEERQRGNFPDRFSGHQFPNYSSELNVNALLLGDSALYLCASSPNHPLAGGNYEQFFGPGTRLTVL.

The CDR3 is CASSLELDTGELFF. The CDR3 nucleotides read TGTGCCAGCAGCTTAGAACTCGACACCGGGGAGCTGTTTTTT. The rearrangement joins TRBV7-2 to TRBJ2-2, with unresolved D. The germline V and J ends were trimmed by 1 base and 3 bases, with 6 bases remaining between them. Germline values: CDR1 SGHTA, CDR2 FQGNSA. The CDR3 is made up of 14 amino acids.

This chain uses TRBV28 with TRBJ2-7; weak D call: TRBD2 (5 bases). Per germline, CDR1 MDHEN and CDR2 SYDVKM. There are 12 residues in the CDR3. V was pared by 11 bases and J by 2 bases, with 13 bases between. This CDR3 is CAAGLGPYEQYF. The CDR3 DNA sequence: TGTGCCGCGGGCCTTGGACCCTACGAGCAGTACTTC.

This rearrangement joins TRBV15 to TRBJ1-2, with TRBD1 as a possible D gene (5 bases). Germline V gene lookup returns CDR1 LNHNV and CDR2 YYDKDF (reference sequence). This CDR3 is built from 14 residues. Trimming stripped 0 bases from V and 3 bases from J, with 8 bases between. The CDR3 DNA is TGTGCCACCAGCAGAGATGGGACGGACTATGGCTACACCTTC. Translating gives CATSRDGTDYGYTF.

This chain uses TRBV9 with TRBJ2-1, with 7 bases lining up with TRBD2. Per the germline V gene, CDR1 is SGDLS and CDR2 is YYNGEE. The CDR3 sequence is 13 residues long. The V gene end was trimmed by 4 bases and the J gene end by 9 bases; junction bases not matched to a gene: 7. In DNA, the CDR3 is TGTGCCAGCAGCCCCCGGGACTACGGTGAGCAGTTCTTC. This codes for CASSPRDYGEQFF.

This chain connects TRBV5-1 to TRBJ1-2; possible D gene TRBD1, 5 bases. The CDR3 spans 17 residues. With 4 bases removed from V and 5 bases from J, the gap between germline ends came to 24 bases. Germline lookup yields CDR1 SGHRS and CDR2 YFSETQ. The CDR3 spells CASSTSGTPDPPYGYTF. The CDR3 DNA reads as TGCGCCAGCAGCACCTCCGGGACCCCGGATCCCCCTTATGGCTACACCTTC. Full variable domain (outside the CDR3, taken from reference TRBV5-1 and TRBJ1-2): KAGVTQTPRYLIKTRGQQVTLSCSPISGHRSVSWYQQTPGQGLQFLFEYFSETQRNKGNFPGRFSGRQFSNSRSEMNVSTLELGDSALYLCASSTSGTPDPPYGYTFGSGTRLTVV.

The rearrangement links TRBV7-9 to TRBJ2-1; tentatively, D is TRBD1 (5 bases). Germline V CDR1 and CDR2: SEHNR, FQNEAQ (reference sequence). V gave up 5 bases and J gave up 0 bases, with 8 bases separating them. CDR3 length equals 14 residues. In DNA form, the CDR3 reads TGTGCCAGCAGCCACGACAGCTCCTACAATGAGCAGTTCTTC. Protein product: CASSHDSSYNEQFF.

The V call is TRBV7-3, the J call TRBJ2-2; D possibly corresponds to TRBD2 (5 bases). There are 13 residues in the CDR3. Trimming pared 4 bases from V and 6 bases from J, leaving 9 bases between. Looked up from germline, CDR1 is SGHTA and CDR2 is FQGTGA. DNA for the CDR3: TGTGCCAGCAGCTCCTGGGGAGCCGGGGAGCTGTTTTTT. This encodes CASSSWGAGELFF.

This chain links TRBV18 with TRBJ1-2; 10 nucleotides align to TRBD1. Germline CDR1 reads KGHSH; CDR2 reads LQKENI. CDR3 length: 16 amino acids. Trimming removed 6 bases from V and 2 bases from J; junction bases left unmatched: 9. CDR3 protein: CASSTRTGGSNYGYTF. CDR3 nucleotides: TGTGCCAGCTCTACGAGGACAGGGGGTTCGAACTATGGCTACACCTTC.

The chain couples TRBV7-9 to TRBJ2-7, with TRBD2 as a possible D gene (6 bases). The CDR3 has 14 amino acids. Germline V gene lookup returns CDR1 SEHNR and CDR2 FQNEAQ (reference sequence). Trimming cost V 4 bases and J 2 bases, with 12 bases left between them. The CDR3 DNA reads TGTGCCAGCAGCTCCACGGGGAGGACCTACGAGCAGTACTTC. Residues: CASSSTGRTYEQYF.

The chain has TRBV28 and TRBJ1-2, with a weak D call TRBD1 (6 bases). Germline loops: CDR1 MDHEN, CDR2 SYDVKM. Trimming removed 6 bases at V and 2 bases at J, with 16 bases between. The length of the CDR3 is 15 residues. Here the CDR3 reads CASSPSGGLNYGYTF. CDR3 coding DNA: TGTGCCAGCAGCCCTAGTGGGGGGCTGAACTATGGCTACACCTTC.

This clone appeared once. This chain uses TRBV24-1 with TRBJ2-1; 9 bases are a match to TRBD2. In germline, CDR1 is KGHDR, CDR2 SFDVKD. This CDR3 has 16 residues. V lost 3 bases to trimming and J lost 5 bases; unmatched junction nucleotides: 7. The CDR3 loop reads CATSDPSSGTDNEQFF. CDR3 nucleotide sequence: TGTGCCACCAGTGATCCATCTAGCGGGACGGACAATGAGCAGTTCTTC.

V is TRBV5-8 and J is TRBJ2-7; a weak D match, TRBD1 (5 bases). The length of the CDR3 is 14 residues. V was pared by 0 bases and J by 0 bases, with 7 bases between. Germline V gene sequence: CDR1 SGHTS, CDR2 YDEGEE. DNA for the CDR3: TGTGCCAGCAGCTTGGGACAGCACTCCTACGAGCAGTACTTC. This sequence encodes CASSLGQHSYEQYF.

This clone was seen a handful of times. The CDR3 loop is CASSPALRGDQGGYTF. In DNA form, the CDR3 reads TGTGCCAGCAGCCCAGCCCTGAGGGGAGACCAGGGGGGCTACACCTTC. The rearrangement joins TRBV27 to TRBJ1-2; the D gene is possibly TRBD1 (6 bases). Germline CDR1 reads MNHEY; CDR2 reads SMNVEV (reference sequence). Trimming cost V 6 bases and J 8 bases, with 25 bases left between them. This CDR3 is 16 amino acids long.

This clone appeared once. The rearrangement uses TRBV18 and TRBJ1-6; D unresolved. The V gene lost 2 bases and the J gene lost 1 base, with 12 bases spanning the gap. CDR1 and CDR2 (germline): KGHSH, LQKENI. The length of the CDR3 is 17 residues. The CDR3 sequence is CASSPLGSISYNSPLHF. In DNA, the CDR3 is TGTGCCAGCTCACCATTAGGGAGTATTTCCTATAATTCACCCCTCCACTTT.

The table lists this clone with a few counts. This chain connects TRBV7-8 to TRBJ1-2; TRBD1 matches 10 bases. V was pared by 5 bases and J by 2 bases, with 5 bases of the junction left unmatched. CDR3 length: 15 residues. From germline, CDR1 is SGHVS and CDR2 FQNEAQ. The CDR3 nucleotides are TGTGCCAGCAGCCCCCGGGACAGGGGCAACTATGGCTACACCTTC. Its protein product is CASSPRDRGNYGYTF.

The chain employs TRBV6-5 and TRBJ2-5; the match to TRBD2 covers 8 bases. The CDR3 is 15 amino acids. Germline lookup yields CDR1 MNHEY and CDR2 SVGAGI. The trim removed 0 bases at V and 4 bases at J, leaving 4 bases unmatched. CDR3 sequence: CASSYSTLAGETQYF. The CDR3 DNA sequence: TGTGCCAGCAGTTACTCGACTCTAGCGGGAGAGACCCAGTACTTC.

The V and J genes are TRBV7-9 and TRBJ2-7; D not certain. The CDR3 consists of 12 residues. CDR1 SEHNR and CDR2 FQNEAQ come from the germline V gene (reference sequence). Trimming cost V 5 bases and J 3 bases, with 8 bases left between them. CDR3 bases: TGTGCCAGCAGCCTGCAGCTCTACGAGCAGTACTTC. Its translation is CASSLQLYEQYF.

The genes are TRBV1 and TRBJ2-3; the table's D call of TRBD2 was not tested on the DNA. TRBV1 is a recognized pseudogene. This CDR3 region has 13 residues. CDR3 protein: CTSSQDQTNSQYF. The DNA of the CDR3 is TGCACCAGCAGCCAAGATCAGACTAATAGTCAGTATTTT.

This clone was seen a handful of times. The DNA for the CDR3 is TGCGCCAGCAGCTTGACCCCACAGGGTTACACAGATACGCAGTATTTT. Translated: CASSLTPQGYTDTQYF. The rearrangement uses TRBV5-1 and TRBJ2-3; D might be TRBD1 (6 bases). V was pared by 1 base and J by 2 bases, with 14 bases between. Germline CDR1 is SGHRS and CDR2 is YFSETQ. The CDR3 is 16 residues long. The full variable domain, its missing parts supplied by reference TRBV5-1 and TRBJ2-3, is KAGVTQTPRYLIKTRGQQVTLSCSPISGHRSVSWYQQTPGQGLQFLFEYFSETQRNKGNFPGRFSGRQFSNSRSEMNVSTLELGDSALYLCASSLTPQGYTDTQYFGPGTRLTVL.

CDR3 coding DNA: TGTGCCAGCTCACCGGTCGGGACAGGGCTTGAAGCTTTCTTT. Translated, it gives CASSPVGTGLEAFF. The V and J genes are TRBV18 and TRBJ1-1; TRBD1 agrees at 9 bases. There are 14 residues in the CDR3. V shed 3 bases and J 7 bases; nucleotides not matched to a gene: 6. Germline values: CDR1 KGHSH, CDR2 LQKENI. Full variable domain (remainder filled in from reference TRBV18 and TRBJ1-1): NAGVMQNPRHLVRRRGQEARLRCSPMKGHSHVYWYRQLPEEGLKFMVYLQKENIIDESGMPKERFSAEFPKEGPSILRIQQVVRGDSAAYFCASSPVGTGLEAFFGQGTRLTVV.